The 24 T cell receptor beta chains below were found in one sample sequenced in a study of blood T cell repertoires in COVID-19. Some clones are missing from TCRdb's copy, which holds only in-frame ones; the method was immunoSEQ multiplex PCR. The table shows roughly 380,000 clones, with more than 65% occurring only once. Sequencing was done on a sample of peripheral blood. The receptors come from a human donor with acute or convalescent COVID-19. The donor label of this sample is uncertain.

The V gene is TRBV10-1, the J gene TRBJ1-1; no firm D call. Germline V gene data show CDR1 as WNHNN and CDR2 as SYGVQD (reference sequence). V lost 3 bases, J lost 5 bases, and 13 bases lay in between. CDR3 size: 14 residues. The CDR3 spells CASSDIRGGTEAFF. Written as DNA, the CDR3 is TGCGCCAGCAGTGATATACGAGGCGGGACTGAAGCTTTCTTT.

The gene calls are TRBV14 and TRBJ2-6; D might be TRBD1 (5 bases). CDR1 is SGHDN, CDR2 FVKESK, per germline. V dropped 4 bases and J dropped 2 bases, with 18 bases sitting between them. The CDR3 length is 18 residues. CDR3 amino acids: CASSPITGMAAGANVLTF. The CDR3 nucleotides are TGTGCCAGCAGCCCCATTACAGGCATGGCGGCTGGGGCCAACGTCCTGACTTTC.

The rearrangement joins TRBV28 to TRBJ2-5; TRBD1 matches at 7 bases. Per germline, CDR1 MDHEN and CDR2 SYDVKM. The CDR3 covers 16 residues. The ends lost 2 bases at V and 4 bases at J; junction bases unmatched: 10. The DNA for the CDR3 is TGTGCCAGCAGTTTACGGGCAGGGGGTTTGGCAGAGACCCAGTACTTC. Protein product: CASSLRAGGLAETQYF.

This chain uses TRBV7-6 with TRBJ1-1; D remains unclear. The CDR3 sequence is 12 residues long. V lost 3 bases and J lost 11, with 13 bases in between. Germline CDR1 SGHVS, CDR2 FNYEAQ. As DNA, the CDR3 is TGTGCCAGCAGCTTCTCTAATGGGGAGGCTTTCTTT. Translating it yields CASSFSNGEAFF.

CDR3 sequence reads: CASSVGASYNEQFF. CDR3 DNA sequence: TGCGCCAGCAGCGTAGGAGCCTCCTACAATGAGCAGTTCTTC. This chain connects TRBV5-1 to TRBJ2-1; D uncertain. V dropped 4 bases and J dropped 0 bases, with 8 bases sitting between them. CDR3 size: 14 residues. Germline CDR1 is SGHRS and CDR2 is YFSETQ.

This clone showed up just once. The CDR3 sequence: CASSSPGQNEQFF. The DNA of the CDR3 is TGTGCCAGCAGCTCGCCGGGACAGAATGAGCAGTTCTTC. The gene calls are TRBV11-3 and TRBJ2-1, with TRBD1 matching 7 bases. The CDR3 consists of 13 residues. The V and J ends lost 4 bases and 7 bases, in that order; junction bases with no gene match: 4. Germline values: CDR1 SGHNT, CDR2 YENEEA.

The chain carries TRBV13 and TRBJ1-1, with D possibly being TRBD1 (5 bases). CDR3 length equals 17 residues. CDR1 PRHDT and CDR2 FYEKMQ come from the germline V gene (reference sequence). V gave up 1 base and J gave up 2 bases, with 17 bases separating them. This CDR3 reads CASSLEALQGGNTEAFF. CDR3 nucleotide sequence: TGTGCCAGCAGCTTAGAGGCCCTCCAGGGAGGTAACACTGAAGCTTTCTTT.

The chain joins TRBV15 to TRBJ2-1; possible D gene TRBD1, 5 bases. Germline assignment: CDR1 LNHNV and CDR2 YYDKDF (reference sequence). The V and J ends lost 5 bases and 1 base respectively, with 12 bases between them. The CDR3 contains 15 residues. The CDR3: CATSLATGSYNEQFF. The CDR3 nucleotides read TGTGCCACCAGCCTGGCAACAGGTTCCTACAATGAGCAGTTCTTC.

The rearrangement links TRBV7-9 to TRBJ1-2; no firm D call. The germline V gene has CDR1 SEHNR and CDR2 FQNEAQ (reference sequence). The CDR3 is 14 amino acids. Trimming removed 8 bases at V and 0 bases at J, with 13 bases between. CDR3 sequence: CASQGLLANYGYTF. The DNA for the CDR3 is TGTGCCAGCCAAGGACTTCTAGCTAACTATGGCTACACCTTC.

The genes are TRBV28 and TRBJ1-5, with D maybe TRBD1 (6 bases). V lost 3 bases to trimming and J lost 4 bases, with 13 bases between them. This CDR3 has 15 amino acids. Germline loops: CDR1 MDHEN, CDR2 SYDVKM. For the CDR3, the DNA is TGTGCCAGCAGTTTGGCGGGGGGCCGAAATCAGCCCCAGCATTTT. Its translation is CASSLAGGRNQPQHF.

This clone is a singleton in its sample. The chain has TRBV15 and TRBJ2-1; TRBD1 matches at 8 bases. The J segment lost 1 base and the V segment lost 6 bases, leaving 5 bases of the junction unmatched. Per the germline V gene, CDR1 is LNHNV and CDR2 is YYDKDF (reference sequence). The CDR3 covers 15 residues. The CDR3 here is CATRFDRGSYNEQFF. CDR3 DNA sequence: TGTGCCACCAGATTTGACAGGGGTTCCTACAATGAGCAGTTCTTC. Supplemented by reference TRBV15 and TRBJ2-1, the full variable domain reads DAMVIQNPRYQVTQFGKPVTLSCSQTLNHNVMYWYQQKSSQAPKLLFHYYDKDFNNEADTPDNFQSRRPNTSFCFLDIRSPGLGDTAMYLCATRFDRGSYNEQFFGPGTRLTVL.

The chain recombines TRBV7-9 with TRBJ1-1; D possibly corresponds to TRBD1 (6 bases). Trimming shortened V by 5 bases and J by 2 bases, and 15 bases separated the two germline ends. The CDR3 runs 15 residues. CDR1 is SEHNR, CDR2 FQNEAQ, per germline (reference sequence). The CDR3 DNA reads as TGTGCCAGCAGCCAAGCTGGGACACTTAACACTGAAGCTTTCTTT. Amino acids: CASSQAGTLNTEAFF.

This clone has just a few counts. V is TRBV6-5 and J is TRBJ1-5, with D possibly matching TRBD1 (5 bases). V was cut by 2 bases and J by 7 bases, with 18 bases left in between. This CDR3 is 16 amino acids long. The germline gives CDR1 MNHEY, CDR2 SVGAGI. CDR3 protein: CASSYGPYGAGQPQHF. The DNA of the CDR3 is TGTGCCAGCAGTTACGGGCCCTATGGGGCAGGGCAGCCCCAGCATTTT.

This chain joins TRBV3-1 (or the pseudogene TRBV3-2) and TRBJ2-5, with D perhaps TRBD1 (7 bases). This CDR3 is 13 amino acids long. V dropped 6 bases and J dropped 4 bases, with 12 bases sitting between them. CDR1 LGHDT and CDR2 YNNKEL come from the germline V gene (reference sequence). CDR3 protein: CASRVQGGETQYF. CDR3 DNA sequence: TGTGCCAGCAGAGTTCAGGGGGGAGAGACCCAGTACTTC.

V and J are TRBV30 and TRBJ2-7; TRBD1 might be the D (6 bases). The germline gives CDR1 GTSNPN, CDR2 SVGIG (reference sequence). CDR3 length: 12 amino acids. Trimming cost V 5 bases and J 4 bases, with 12 bases left between them. The CDR3 loop reads CAWRKTGYEQYF. The CDR3 DNA sequence: TGTGCCTGGCGGAAAACAGGGTACGAGCAGTACTTC. Drawing the rest from reference TRBV30 and TRBJ2-7, the complete variable domain is SQTIHQWPATLVQPVGSPLSLECTVEGTSNPNLYWYRQAAGRGLQLLFYSVGIGQISSEVPQNLSASRPQDRQFILSSKKLLLSDSGFYLCAWRKTGYEQYFGPGTRLTVT.

The chain links TRBV15 to TRBJ1-2; a possible D gene is TRBD1 (5 bases). Germline CDR1 reads LNHNV; CDR2 reads YYDKDF (reference sequence). V was shortened by 5 bases and J by 2 bases, with 15 bases between the two germline ends. CDR3 size: 15 residues. CDR3 residues: CATSHRRVENYGYTF. The CDR3 nucleotides are TGTGCCACCAGCCATCGCAGGGTTGAGAACTATGGCTACACCTTC. The complete variable domain, with remaining parts taken from reference TRBV15 and TRBJ1-2, reads DAMVIQNPRYQVTQFGKPVTLSCSQTLNHNVMYWYQQKSSQAPKLLFHYYDKDFNNEADTPDNFQSRRPNTSFCFLDIRSPGLGDTAMYLCATSHRRVENYGYTFGSGTRLTVV.

In its sample, this clone was seen once. This chain uses TRBV30 with TRBJ1-2; D perhaps matches TRBD1 (5 bases). Germline CDR1 and CDR2: GTSNPN and SVGIG (reference sequence). This CDR3 spans 14 amino acids. V was cut by 3 bases and J by 4 bases, with 15 bases left in between. The CDR3 nucleotides are TGTGCCTGGAGACCGGGGGGAACGGGCTATGGCTACACCTTC. Translated: CAWRPGGTGYGYTF.

V gene TRBV6-1 combines with J gene TRBJ1-2; D is uncertain. Trimming left V 2 bases short and J 0 bases short, with 10 bases between. Germline assignment: CDR1 MNHNS and CDR2 SASEGT. The CDR3 totals 15 residues. CDR3 sequence (DNA): TGTGCCAGCAGTGAACGGAGTACCGCTAACTATGGCTACACCTTC. Translated, it gives CASSERSTANYGYTF.

J is TRBJ1-1 and V is TRBV18, with D unresolved. V dropped 4 bases and J dropped 4 bases, with 7 bases sitting between them. This CDR3 is built from 12 residues. CDR1 is KGHSH and CDR2 is LQKENI in the germline V gene. The CDR3 spells CASSLSVTEAFF. The CDR3 bases are TGTGCCAGCTCACTCAGTGTCACTGAAGCTTTCTTT.

The table lists this clone with a count of one. This chain uses TRBV2 with TRBJ2-3; D possibly corresponds to TRBD2 (5 bases). The V gene lost 7 bases and the J gene lost 0 bases, with 8 bases spanning the gap. Germline lookup yields CDR1 SNHLY and CDR2 FYNNEI. This CDR3 spans 13 amino acids. CDR3 nucleotides: TGTGCCAGCATGTCGGGAAGCACAGATACGCAGTATTTT. Translated: CASMSGSTDTQYF. Supplemented by reference TRBV2 and TRBJ2-3, the full variable domain reads EPEVTQTPSHQVTQMGQEVILRCVPISNHLYFYWYRQILGQKVEFLVSFYNNEISEKSEIFDDQFSVERPDGSNFTLKIRSTKLEDSAMYFCASMSGSTDTQYFGPGTRLTVL.

This sequence joins TRBV4-1 and TRBJ2-1, with 7 nucleotides matching TRBD1. Germline loops: CDR1 MGHRA, CDR2 YSYEKL. This CDR3 contains 14 residues. With 4 bases clipped from V and 5 bases from J, the junction kept 5 bases outside the gene matches. This CDR3 is CASSPGQLHNEQFF. The CDR3 region has the DNA TGCGCCAGCAGCCCGGGACAGCTTCACAATGAGCAGTTCTTC.

This clone was found a few times. The chain combines TRBV30 with TRBJ2-1; TRBD1 agrees at 8 bases. V lost 5 bases to trimming and J lost 4 bases; unmatched junction nucleotides: 4. This CDR3 comprises 13 residues. Germline V gives CDR1 GTSNPN, CDR2 SVGIG (reference sequence). CDR3: CAWDRGGYNEQFF. In DNA, the CDR3 is TGTGCCTGGGACAGGGGCGGATACAATGAGCAGTTCTTC.

The chain uses TRBV5-5 and TRBJ1-6; 10 bases align to TRBD1. V trimming: 3 bases; J trimming: 7 bases; junction bases outside the gene matches: 4. Germline loops: CDR1 SGHKS, CDR2 YYEKEE (reference sequence). The CDR3 is 15 residues long. CDR3 DNA: TGTGCCAGCAGCTGGGGGACAGGGGACAATTCACCCCTCCACTTT. This gives the protein CASSWGTGDNSPLHF.

V is TRBV2 and J is TRBJ1-1, with a possible D match to TRBD1 (5 bases). Germline V gene lookup returns CDR1 SNHLY and CDR2 FYNNEI. Between the trimmed V and J ends, which lost 6 bases and 6 bases, there was a span of 17 bases. The CDR3 spans 14 residues. The chain's CDR3 is CASSGTSTRPEAFF. As DNA, the CDR3 is TGTGCCAGCAGCGGGACTTCAACCCGGCCTGAAGCTTTCTTT.